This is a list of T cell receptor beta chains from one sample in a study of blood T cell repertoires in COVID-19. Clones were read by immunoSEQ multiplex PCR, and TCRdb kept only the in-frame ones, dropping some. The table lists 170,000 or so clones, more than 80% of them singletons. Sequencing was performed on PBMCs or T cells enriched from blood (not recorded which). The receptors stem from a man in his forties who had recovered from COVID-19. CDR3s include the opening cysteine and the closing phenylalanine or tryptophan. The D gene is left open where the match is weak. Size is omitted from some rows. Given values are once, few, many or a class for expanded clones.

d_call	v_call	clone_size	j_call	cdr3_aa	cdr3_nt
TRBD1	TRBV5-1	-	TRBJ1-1	CASSHLGQGWLGAFF	TGCGCCAGCAGCCACTTGGGACAGGGGTGGTTAGGAGCTTTCTTT
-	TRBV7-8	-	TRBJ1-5	CASSQERGQPQHF	TGTGCCAGCAGCCAAGAACGGGGTCAGCCCCAGCATTTT
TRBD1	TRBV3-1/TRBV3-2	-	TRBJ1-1	CASSPGQGGAEAFF	TGTGCCAGCAGCCCCGGACAGGGAGGGGCTGAAGCTTTCTTT
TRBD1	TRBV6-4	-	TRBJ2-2	CASSESLWDRNTGELFF	TGTGCCAGCAGCGAGAGCCTGTGGGACAGGAACACCGGGGAGCTGTTTTTT
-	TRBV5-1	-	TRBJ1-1	CASTPGGLTEAFF	TGCGCCAGCACTCCCGGGGGGCTCACTGAAGCTTTCTTT
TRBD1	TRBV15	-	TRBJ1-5	CATSRAWTGFDQPQHF	TGTGCCACCAGCAGAGCTTGGACAGGGTTTGACCAGCCCCAGCATTTT
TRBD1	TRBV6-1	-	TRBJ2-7	CASSEPGTGVHYEQYF	TGTGCCAGCAGTGAACCAGGGACAGGGGTACACTACGAGCAGTACTTC
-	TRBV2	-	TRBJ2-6	CASNPDRSGANVLTF	TGTGCCAGCAACCCCGACAGGTCCGGGGCCAACGTCCTGACTTTC
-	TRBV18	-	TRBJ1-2	CASSPDGGDYGYTF	TGTGCCAGCTCACCGGACGGGGGAGACTATGGCTACACCTTC
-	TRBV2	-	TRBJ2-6	CASSQSGANVLTF	TGTGCCAGCAGCCAATCTGGGGCCAACGTCCTGACTTTC
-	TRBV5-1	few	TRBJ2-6	CASTPGQGRSGANVLTF	TGCGCCAGCACCCCGGGCCAGGGAAGATCTGGGGCCAACGTCCTGACTTTC
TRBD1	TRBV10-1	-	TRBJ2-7	CASSTRQGDEQYF	TGCGCCAGCAGTACACGACAGGGAGACGAGCAGTACTTC
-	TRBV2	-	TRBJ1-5	CASKAGLDQPQHF	TGTGCCAGCAAGGCGGGCCTCGATCAGCCCCAGCATTTT
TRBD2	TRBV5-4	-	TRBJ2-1	CASSLTYRLVTSGLYNEQFF	TGTGCCAGCAGCCTTACATATCGTCTGGTGACTAGCGGGCTATACAATGAGCAGTTCTTC
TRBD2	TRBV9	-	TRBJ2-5	CASSVGLARAETQYF	TGTGCCAGCAGCGTCGGACTAGCGAGGGCGGAGACCCAGTACTTC
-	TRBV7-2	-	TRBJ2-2	CASSQGGTAGELFF	TGTGCCAGCAGCCAGGGGGGAACCGCCGGGGAGCTGTTTTTT
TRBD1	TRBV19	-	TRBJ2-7	CASSRLQGQGSYEQYF	TGTGCCAGTAGTAGACTCCAGGGACAGGGATCCTACGAGCAGTACTTC
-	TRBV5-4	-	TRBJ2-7	CASSPFPGYEQYF	TGTGCCAGCAGCCCCTTTCCAGGCTACGAGCAGTACTTC
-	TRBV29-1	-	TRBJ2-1	CSVEPPGILNEQFF	TGCAGCGTTGAACCCCCGGGAATCCTCAATGAGCAGTTCTTC
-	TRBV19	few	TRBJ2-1	CASRRSRELYSSYNEQFF	TGTGCCAGTAGGAGAAGCAGGGAACTATATAGCTCCTACAATGAGCAGTTCTTC
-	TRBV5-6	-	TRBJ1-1	CASSFGQLNTEAFF	TGTGCCAGCAGCTTTGGACAGCTGAACACTGAAGCTTTCTTT
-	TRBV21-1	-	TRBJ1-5	CASSKGAGLNQPQHF	TGTGCCAGCAGCAAAGGGGCAGGACTCAATCAGCCCCAGCATTTT
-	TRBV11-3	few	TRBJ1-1	CASTLGGWATEAFF	TGTGCCAGCACCTTGGGGGGGTGGGCCACTGAAGCTTTCTTT
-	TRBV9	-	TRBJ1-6	CASSVEDRFNSPLHF	TGTGCCAGCAGCGTAGAGGACAGATTTAATTCACCCCTCCACTTT
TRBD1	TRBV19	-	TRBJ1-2	CASSITQGAAGYTF	TGTGCCAGTAGTATTACCCAGGGGGCAGCTGGCTACACCTTC
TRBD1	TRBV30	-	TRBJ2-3	CAWRTGTGPTDTQYF	TGTGCCTGGCGGACGGGGACAGGACCCACAGATACGCAGTATTTT
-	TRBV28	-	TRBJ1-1	CASSPNEPTPTEAFF	TGTGCCAGCAGCCCCAACGAACCTACCCCCACTGAAGCTTTCTTT
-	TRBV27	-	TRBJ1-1	CASSLRENTEAFF	TGTGCCAGCAGTTTGCGGGAGAACACTGAAGCTTTCTTT
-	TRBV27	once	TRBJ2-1	CASSPHREEQFF	TGTGCCAGCAGTCCACACAGAGAAGAGCAGTTCTTC
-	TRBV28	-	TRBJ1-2	CASSLAGTGRELHTF	TGTGCCAGCAGTTTGGCCGGGACCGGGAGGGAACTCCACACCTTC
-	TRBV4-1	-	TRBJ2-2	CASSQDRGRSNTGELFF	TGCGCCAGCAGCCAAGATCGGGGGAGGAGTAACACCGGGGAGCTGTTTTTT
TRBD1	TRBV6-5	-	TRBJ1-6	CASSYSPGQGNSPLHF	TGTGCCAGCAGTTACTCCCCGGGACAGGGGAATTCACCCCTCCACTTT
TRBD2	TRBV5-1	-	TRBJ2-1	CASTGTSGYNEQFF	TGCGCCAGCACCGGGACTAGCGGATACAATGAGCAGTTCTTC
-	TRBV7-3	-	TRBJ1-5	CASSLIRAGPNQPQHF	TGTGCCAGCAGCTTAATTCGGGCAGGGCCCAATCAGCCCCAGCATTTT
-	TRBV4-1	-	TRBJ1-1	CASSQAGLPQGEAFF	TGCGCCAGCAGCCAGGCGGGACTCCCTCAGGGAGAAGCTTTCTTT
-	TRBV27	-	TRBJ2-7	CASSLVLLQGGGDEQYF	TGTGCCAGCAGTCTAGTCTTATTACAGGGAGGGGGGGACGAGCAGTACTTC
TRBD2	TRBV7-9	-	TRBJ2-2	CASSLDNLAGMNTGELFF	TGTGCCAGCAGCTTAGACAACCTAGCGGGAATGAACACCGGGGAGCTGTTTTTT
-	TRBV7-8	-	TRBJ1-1	CASSLAGTNTEAFF	TGTGCCAGCAGCTTAGCGGGCACTAACACTGAAGCTTTCTTT